This TCR beta chain is drawn from a study of CXCR3-negative and CXCR3-positive naive CD8 T cells. Study conclusions and caveats: Cryopreserved cells showed partially decreased CXCR3 expression, and most assays used fresh PBMCs. Diversity was high in both naive subsets and much lower in memory cells. Memory, not naive, CXCR3-negative and CXCR3-positive cells differed in TRBV-TRBJ usage. TRB CDR3s of CXCR3-positive naive cells were more hydrophobic than those of CXCR3-negative naive cells.

The libraries of TRB cDNA were constructed through 5' RACE using UMI labels. After re-calling the 5' RACE reads, TCRdb lists one entry per CDR3 protein, DNA absent. The sample has tens of thousands of distinct CDR3 sequences. With respect to this clonotype: Its antigen is unidentified.

The CDR3 is 14 residues long. Per the germline V gene, CDR1 is DFQATT and CDR2 is SNEGSKA (reference sequence). This chain uses TRBV20-1 with TRBJ2-3; with no DNA, the TCRdb D assignment of TRBD1 cannot be verified. Sequences were obtained from naive CXCR3+ CD8+ T cells from blood. This sample's subset: CD45RO-CCR7+CD27+CD95- naive CD8+ T cells expressing CXCR3 (TNR3+). The TCR comes from a human donor in good health. Some clones in this sample may be carry-over from other donors' samples. The CDR3 is CSVSGPLNTDTQYF.